This TCR beta chain appears in the sequencing data of a study of T cell responses to AZD1222 COVID-19 vaccine. Germline V gene sequence: CDR1 SGHRS, CDR2 YFSETQ. V lost 0 bases, J lost 2 bases, and 12 bases lay in between. This CDR3 region has 15 residues. This clone was seen a single time. Its antigen is still unknown. Findings and caveats of the study: Dominant CD4 TCR responses targeted spike regions 160-218 and 743-854. In all cases, repertoires were sampled only after the peak T cell response. It should be noted that donors were predominantly white British and more often female, and clonal diversity was possibly underestimated. Unmutated variant regions reportedly attract nearly half of all spike-specific TCRs.

The assay was immunoSEQ multiplex PCR, and TCRdb's table has in-frame clones only and misses some. The table includes around 90,000 clones, under 95% detected once. The chain joins TRBV5-1 to TRBJ2-7; either TRBD1 or TRBD2 may supply D (5 bases each). The input for sequencing was peripheral blood, taken on day 0 of MenACWY control vaccination. The receptor comes from an adult in good health. CDR3 DNA sequence: TGCGCCAGCAGCTTGGCCGGGACGGAGACCTACGAGCAGTACTTC. Protein sequence: CASSLAGTETYEQYF.